The 10 T cell receptor beta chains presented below share a single source sample, sequenced in a study of blood T cell repertoires in COVID-19. Repertoires were generated with immunoSEQ multiplex PCR, while TCRdb's copy carries only in-frame clones and drops some. The sample holds 260,000 or so clones, roughly 85% seen once. Sequenced material: PBMCs or T cells enriched from blood (not recorded which). These receptors came from a woman aged 45-65 years who had recovered from COVID-19.

The chain combines TRBV5-1 with TRBJ1-6; D gene ambiguous. CDR3 size: 13 residues. Germline V lookup: CDR1 SGHRS, CDR2 YFSETQ. Trimming took 5 bases from V and 10 from J, leaving 13 bases between them. The CDR3 region has the DNA TGCGCCAGCAGTTTAGACTCCCCCTCACCCCTCCACTTT. Residues: CASSLDSPSPLHF. Variable domain in full (rest from reference TRBV5-1 and TRBJ1-6): KAGVTQTPRYLIKTRGQQVTLSCSPISGHRSVSWYQQTPGQGLQFLFEYFSETQRNKGNFPGRFSGRQFSNSRSEMNVSTLELGDSALYLCASSLDSPSPLHFGNGTRLTVT.

This chain joins TRBV9 and TRBJ2-2; 7 nucleotides match TRBD1. This CDR3 contains 15 residues. CDR1 is SGDLS and CDR2 is YYNGEE in the germline V gene. V dropped 3 bases and J dropped 5; count of bases not matched to a gene: 7. CDR3 DNA: TGTGCCAGCAGCGCCCTGCCAGGGGGAACCGGGGAGCTGTTTTTT. Its protein is CASSALPGGTGELFF.

Only a few counts were recorded for this clone. Other DNA sequences in this specimen translate into the identical CDR3. The gene calls are TRBV5-1 and TRBJ1-1; D possibly corresponds to TRBD1 (5 bases). The germline V gene encodes CDR1 SGHRS and CDR2 YFSETQ. The CDR3 has 13 amino acids. V was shortened by 4 bases and J by 4 bases, with 11 bases between the two germline ends. CDR3 residues: CASSPDGGTEAFF. CDR3 coding DNA: TGCGCCAGCAGCCCAGACGGGGGCACTGAAGCTTTCTTT.

This clone was found a few times. V gene TRBV6-5 combines with J gene TRBJ2-7; D is ambiguous. CDR1 MNHEY and CDR2 SVGAGI come from the germline V gene. This CDR3 has 15 amino acids. Trimming stripped 4 bases from V and 1 base from J, with 14 bases between. The CDR3 here is CASSSTTEASYEQYF. The DNA of the CDR3 is TGTGCCAGCAGTTCCACGACGGAAGCGTCCTACGAGCAGTACTTC.

The chain joins TRBV7-8 to TRBJ2-7; 12 bases align to TRBD2. The V and J ends lost 5 bases and 3 bases, in that order; junction bases with no gene match: 2. Germline V lookup: CDR1 SGHVS, CDR2 FQNEAQ. The CDR3 totals 14 residues. The CDR3: CASSRTSGDYEQYF. In DNA form, the CDR3 reads TGTGCCAGCAGCCGGACTAGCGGGGACTACGAGCAGTACTTC.

The CDR3 sequence is CASSTRTRSGYEQYF. The CDR3 DNA reads TGTGCCAGCAGCACTAGGACTAGGTCGGGCTACGAGCAGTACTTC. This chain links TRBV7-2 with TRBJ2-7, with 7 bases identical to TRBD2. Germline CDR1 is SGHTA and CDR2 is FQGNSA. After removal of 5 bases from V and 3 bases from J, the junction contained 10 bases not matched to a gene. The CDR3 consists of 15 residues.

The CDR3: CASSLRHLEAFF. CDR3 bases: TGTGCCAGCAGTTTAAGACATCTAGAAGCTTTCTTT. The chain recombines TRBV28 with TRBJ1-1; D not certain. Trimming stripped 2 bases from V and 8 bases from J, with 9 bases between. This CDR3 is built from 12 residues. From germline, CDR1 is MDHEN and CDR2 SYDVKM.

The sample holds a few counts of this clone. The chain couples TRBV4-2 to TRBJ2-1, with 11 bases matching TRBD1. CDR3 length equals 16 residues. From germline, CDR1 is LGHNA and CDR2 YNFKEQ. After removal of 4 bases from V and 9 bases from J, the junction contained 11 bases not matched to a gene. The CDR3 is CASSLNPGTGGSEQFF. In DNA form, the CDR3 reads TGTGCCAGCAGCCTGAATCCCGGGACAGGGGGGTCTGAGCAGTTCTTC.

The rearrangement joins TRBV9 to TRBJ2-7; D possibly corresponds to TRBD2 (6 bases). Germline CDR1 is SGDLS and CDR2 is YYNGEE. V lost 4 bases, J lost 2 bases, and 10 bases lay in between. The CDR3 runs 13 residues. In nucleotides, the CDR3 is TGTGCCAGCAGCCGAGCGGGCGCCTACGAGCAGTACTTC. The encoded protein is CASSRAGAYEQYF.

The J gene is TRBJ2-7, the V gene TRBV3-1 (or the pseudogene TRBV3-2); unclear D gene. The CDR3 consists of 13 residues. Trimming took off 4 bases at V and 2 bases at J, with 9 bases between the two ends. Germline CDR1 is LGHDT and CDR2 is YNNKEL (reference sequence). The CDR3 here is CASSRERTYEQYF. The DNA for the CDR3 is TGTGCCAGCAGCCGCGAGAGGACCTACGAGCAGTACTTC.